Each of the 18 T cell receptor beta chains below was sequenced from the same sample in a study of T cell repertoires in cytomegalovirus infection. TCRdb passed the reads through MiXCR, listing each CDR3 protein once. The table lists about 160,000 distinct CDR3 sequences, about 20% of them singletons. These receptors' targets are unknown. Sequenced material: CD8+ T cells from cultured PBMCs, taken from culture after CMV antigen stimulation. The receptors here all came from a human donor in good health (CMV status not recorded). Some clones in this sample may be carry-over from other donors' samples.

The gene calls are TRBV30 and TRBJ1-2, with TRBD1 matching 7 bases. Germline V CDR1 and CDR2: GTSNPN, SVGIG (reference sequence). The CDR3 totals 14 residues. J lost 8 bases, V lost 3 bases, and 12 bases had no gene match. Written as DNA, the CDR3 is TGTGCCTGGAGAGGGCAGGGGGATCCATTCGGCTACACCTTC. It codes for CAWRGQGDPFGYTF.

In its sample, this clonotype was seen a few times. The V call is TRBV27, the J call TRBJ1-1, with D hard to call. The V gene lost 5 bases and the J gene lost 4 bases, with 5 bases spanning the gap. This CDR3 has 11 residues. CDR1 MNHEY and CDR2 SMNVEV come from the germline V gene (reference sequence). CDR3 coding DNA: TGTGCCAGCAGTGGCGCCACTGAAGCTTTCTTT. Its translation is CASSGATEAFF.

The chain links TRBV2 to TRBJ2-5; 7 bases agree with TRBD1. Germline loops: CDR1 SNHLY, CDR2 FYNNEI. CDR3 size: 13 residues. V dropped 7 bases and J dropped 2; count of bases not matched to a gene: 4. CDR3 amino acids: CASMGDSQETQYF. The CDR3 nucleotides read TGTGCCAGCATGGGGGACAGTCAAGAGACCCAGTACTTC. The full variable domain, with the rest looked up from reference TRBV2 and TRBJ2-5, is EPEVTQTPSHQVTQMGQEVILRCVPISNHLYFYWYRQILGQKVEFLVSFYNNEISEKSEIFDDQFSVERPDGSNFTLKIRSTKLEDSAMYFCASMGDSQETQYFGPGTRLLVL.

This chain joins TRBV2 and TRBJ1-5, with TRBD1 matching 7 bases. Germline CDR1 SNHLY, CDR2 FYNNEI. The V and J ends lost 6 bases and 0 bases, in that order; junction bases with no gene match: 2. CDR3 size: 14 residues. For the CDR3, the DNA is TGTGCCAGCAGGAGACAGGGTAGCAATCAGCCCCAGCATTTT. This translates into CASRRQGSNQPQHF.

This clonotype came up a few times. The chain combines TRBV12-3 or TRBV12-4 with TRBJ2-3, with a tentative D call TRBD2 (6 bases). The CDR3 is 16 residues long. With 10 bases removed from V and 6 bases from J, the gap between germline ends came to 26 bases. CDR3 sequence (DNA): TGTGCCACCAACCCGCACAGCCCCCCGGGAGAGGATACGCAGTATTTT. Its translation: CATNPHSPPGEDTQYF.

The chain joins TRBV4-1 to TRBJ1-1, with D unclear. The V end lost 0 bases, the J end lost 0 bases, and 8 bases lay between the germline ends. Germline-derived CDR1 and CDR2 are MGHRA and YSYEKL. The CDR3 has 15 residues. CDR3 coding DNA: TGCGCCAGCAGCCAAGAAGAGGGCCTGAACACTGAAGCTTTCTTT. It yields the protein CASSQEEGLNTEAFF.

V gene TRBV7-2 combines with J gene TRBJ1-1; the D is unclear. The germline gives CDR1 SGHTA, CDR2 FQGNSA. CDR3 size: 13 residues. V was shortened by 5 bases and J by 3 bases, with 10 bases between the two germline ends. DNA of the CDR3: TGTGCCAGCAGCCCGGGCCTTCACACTGAAGCTTTCTTT. It codes for CASSPGLHTEAFF.

The table lists this clonotype with a few counts. The genes are TRBV6-5 and TRBJ1-1; maybe TRBD1 (5 bases). This CDR3 spans 14 amino acids. The V end was cut by 5 bases, the J end by 3 bases, with 13 bases between. From germline, CDR1 is MNHEY and CDR2 SVGAGI. In nucleotides, the CDR3 is TGTGCCAGCAGTCAGATACCGGGGGACACTGAAGCTTTCTTT. It specifies CASSQIPGDTEAFF.

V gene TRBV30 combines with J gene TRBJ2-3; no definite D call. Germline V gene sequence: CDR1 GTSNPN, CDR2 SVGIG (reference sequence). The CDR3 has 14 residues. V lost 4 bases to trimming and J lost 2 bases, with 13 bases between them. The CDR3 DNA reads TGTGCCTGGAAACAGCGCCACTTCACAGATACGCAGTATTTT. As protein: CAWKQRHFTDTQYF.

The rearrangement uses TRBV12-3 or TRBV12-4 and TRBJ2-1, with D unclear. The germline V and J ends were trimmed by 5 bases and 8 bases, with 16 bases remaining between them. This CDR3 is built from 14 residues. The CDR3 protein is CASSPLGRRDEQFF. The CDR3 region has the DNA TGTGCCAGCAGTCCTCTAGGCAGAAGGGATGAGCAGTTCTTC.

The rearrangement joins TRBV27 to TRBJ1-2; 9 nucleotides align to TRBD1. The trim removed 5 bases at V and 7 bases at J, leaving 11 bases unmatched. The CDR3 runs 15 residues. CDR1 and CDR2 from the germline V gene are MNHEY and SMNVEV (reference sequence). The CDR3 DNA sequence: TGTGCCAGCAGTAAGACAGGGGGGGCAACTAGTGGCTACACCTTC. It translates to CASSKTGGATSGYTF.

This sequence joins TRBV28 and TRBJ2-6; D call uncertain. Per the germline V gene, CDR1 is MDHEN and CDR2 is SYDVKM. CDR3 length equals 15 residues. The V and J ends lost 6 bases and 0 bases respectively, with 9 bases between them. This chain's CDR3 is CASRSPVSGANVLTF. For the CDR3, the DNA is TGTGCCAGCAGGAGCCCAGTCTCTGGGGCCAACGTCCTGACTTTC.

The rearrangement joins TRBV6-1 to TRBJ2-5; D is possibly TRBD2 (6 bases). This CDR3 spans 16 amino acids. Germline V gene data show CDR1 as MNHNS and CDR2 as SASEGT. The V and J ends lost 0 bases and 3 bases respectively, with 14 bases between them. CDR3 nucleotides: TGTGCCAGCAGTGAAGCCCCCATGTGGAGGGAAGAGACCCAGTACTTC. The encoded protein is CASSEAPMWREETQYF.

This clonotype was found a few times. The chain uses TRBV7-2 and TRBJ2-5; possible D gene TRBD2, 5 bases. In germline, CDR1 is SGHTA, CDR2 FQGNSA. Trimming removed 3 bases from V and 4 bases from J, with 12 bases in between. This CDR3 is built from 14 residues. The CDR3 DNA sequence: TGTGCCAGCAGCTTTCAACTAGGGCCAGAGACCCAGTACTTC. It encodes CASSFQLGPETQYF.

This clonotype has just a few counts. The V and J genes are TRBV7-2 and TRBJ2-1, with 9 bases matching TRBD2. V trimming: 5 bases; J trimming: 13 bases; junction bases outside the gene matches: 6. The CDR3 sequence is 12 residues long. Per the germline V gene, CDR1 is SGHTA and CDR2 is FQGNSA. Written as DNA, the CDR3 is TGTGCCAGCAGCCTCGGGACTAGCATACAGTTCTTC. Amino acids: CASSLGTSIQFF.

This clonotype was detected only a few times. The rearrangement links TRBV27 to TRBJ2-7; no definite D call. Germline V CDR1 and CDR2: MNHEY, SMNVEV (reference sequence). V was shortened by 6 bases and J by 0 bases, with 12 bases between the two germline ends. The CDR3 has 14 amino acids. CDR3 amino acids: CASSLKQFSYEQYF. Written as DNA, the CDR3 is TGTGCCAGCAGCCTCAAACAGTTCTCCTACGAGCAGTACTTC.

This clonotype was recorded at least ten times. The genes are TRBV12-3 or TRBV12-4 and TRBJ2-3; D may be TRBD2 (5 bases). This CDR3 spans 15 amino acids. V lost 3 bases and J lost 2, with 12 bases in between. In DNA form, the CDR3 reads TGTGCCAGCAGTTTCGGGGAAACTAACACAGATACGCAGTATTTT. This gives the protein CASSFGETNTDTQYF.

The rearrangement joins TRBV19 to TRBJ2-1; possibly TRBD2 for D (6 bases). With 7 bases removed from V and 6 bases from J, the gap between germline ends came to 16 bases. The CDR3 sequence is 14 residues long. Per the germline V gene, CDR1 is LNHDA and CDR2 is SQIVND (reference sequence). CDR3 nucleotides: TGTGCCAGTACCCTAGGAGGGCTGGGCAATGAGCAGTTCTTC. This encodes CASTLGGLGNEQFF.